This T cell receptor (beta chain) came from a study of cytomegalovirus exposure and HLA in healthy donors. Study background: Prior work identified 120 million or so unique TCR beta sequences in around 170 million T cells.

It was with 60 Vbeta and 13 Jbeta primers that the PCR ran. TCRdb's copy holds only in-frame clones and misses some; the assay was immunoSEQ multiplex PCR. The table has about 200,000 clones, about 86% seen once. CDR3 length equals 15 residues. Germline CDR1 is MNHEY and CDR2 is SMNVEV (reference sequence). Trimming shortened V by 2 bases and J by 5 bases, and 12 bases separated the two germline ends. Study-level findings and limits: Across HLA loci, a later analysis found differing TCR association rates, with DRB1 most and HLA-C fewest. Previous analysis showed most TCR beta V segments were productive about 87% or about 30% of the time.

In regard to this clone: Its target is unknown.

The sequencing input was PBMCs. The chain has TRBV27 and TRBJ2-2; D might be TRBD1 (6 bases). This sequence was found in a woman aged 25-40 years in good health and CMV-seronegative. The CDR3 nucleotides read TGTGCCAGCAGTTTAATCCAGGGGAAAACCGGGGAGCTGTTTTTT. Amino acid sequence: CASSLIQGKTGELFF.